This record looks at one T cell receptor (beta chain) sequence and its context. An approximately 130-subject validation cohort, separate from the approximately 670-subject first cohort, supplied the donors. Trimming took off 1 base at V and 4 bases at J, with 10 bases between the two ends. From germline, CDR1 is SEHNR and CDR2 FQNEAQ (reference sequence). CDR3 length equals 14 residues. The entry originates in a study of cytomegalovirus exposure and HLA in healthy donors. Study-level background: In a later analysis, it was reported that the roughly 120 validation repertoires had been produced on the same platform as the roughly 700 repertoires belonging to the first cohort.

The repertoire was sequenced with immunoSEQ multiplex PCR; TCRdb's copy has only in-frame clones and lacks some. The sample has approximately 160,000 clones, roughly nine tenths seen once. The specimen sequenced was PBMCs. This clonotype was sampled from a woman aged 18 to 35 in good health and CMV-seropositive. This chain joins TRBV7-9 and TRBJ1-1; perhaps TRBD1 as D (5 bases). The CDR3 is CASSLERGSTEAFF. The CDR3 coding sequence is TGTGCCAGCAGCTTAGAAAGGGGTAGCACTGAAGCTTTCTTT.